In this sample, the clone carrying this TCR beta chain turned up a few times. These data come from a study of blood T cell repertoires in COVID-19. Study-wide background: Sites in the United States, Italy and Spain provided acute and convalescent COVID-19 samples. PBMCs, B-cell-depleted T cells, or T cells provided the cDNA or gDNA that made up the material.

Original handling: How many nucleated cells were present was estimated from reference gene primer amplification. The protocol was immunoSEQ multiplex PCR, while the TCRdb copy is restricted to in-frame clones and leaves out a portion. Clone size and the V and J calls come from that table; the DNA yielded D and trimming. The data hold 150,000 to 200,000 clones, with roughly 77% observed a single time. Everyone who took part was roughly 18 to 100 years old, and they came from about two dozen US areas. This CDR3 has 11 amino acids. The germline V and J ends were trimmed by 2 bases and 8 bases, with 6 bases remaining between them. Germline CDR1 reads LGHDT; CDR2 reads YNNKEL (reference sequence).

The receptor was derived from a woman aged 50 to 65 with acute COVID-19. Specimen: PBMCs or T cells enriched from blood (not recorded which). The chain carries TRBV3-1 (or the pseudogene TRBV3-2) and TRBJ1-2; D is uncertain. This chain's CDR3 is CASSQNAGYTF. The CDR3 bases are TGTGCCAGCAGCCAAAATGCGGGCTACACCTTC.